The present entry profiles one T cell receptor (beta chain) with its context. Its antigen remains unknown. TCRdb re-called the RT-PCR reads through MiXCR, storing one row per CDR3 protein. Seen here are 500,000 to 600,000 distinct CDR3 sequences, about an eighth observed once, and the top ten hold roughly a tenth. This CDR3 has 14 residues. CDR1 is DFQATT and CDR2 is SNEGSKA in the germline V gene (reference sequence). V dropped 3 bases and J dropped 0 bases, with 9 bases sitting between them. The sample originates from a study of response to subunit inactivated influenza vaccine. Study-wide findings and caveats: Authors suggested few new T cells are recruited by each seasonal influenza vaccination.

The chain couples TRBV20-1 to TRBJ1-5; D perhaps matches TRBD1 (5 bases). Sequencing was performed on PBMCs from blood, taken on the day of vaccination. The clonotype comes from a man in his fifties or sixties who received an inactivated influenza vaccine. The CDR3 reads CSARYGASNQPQHF. CDR3 bases: TGCAGTGCTAGGTATGGGGCTAGCAATCAGCCCCAGCATTTT.